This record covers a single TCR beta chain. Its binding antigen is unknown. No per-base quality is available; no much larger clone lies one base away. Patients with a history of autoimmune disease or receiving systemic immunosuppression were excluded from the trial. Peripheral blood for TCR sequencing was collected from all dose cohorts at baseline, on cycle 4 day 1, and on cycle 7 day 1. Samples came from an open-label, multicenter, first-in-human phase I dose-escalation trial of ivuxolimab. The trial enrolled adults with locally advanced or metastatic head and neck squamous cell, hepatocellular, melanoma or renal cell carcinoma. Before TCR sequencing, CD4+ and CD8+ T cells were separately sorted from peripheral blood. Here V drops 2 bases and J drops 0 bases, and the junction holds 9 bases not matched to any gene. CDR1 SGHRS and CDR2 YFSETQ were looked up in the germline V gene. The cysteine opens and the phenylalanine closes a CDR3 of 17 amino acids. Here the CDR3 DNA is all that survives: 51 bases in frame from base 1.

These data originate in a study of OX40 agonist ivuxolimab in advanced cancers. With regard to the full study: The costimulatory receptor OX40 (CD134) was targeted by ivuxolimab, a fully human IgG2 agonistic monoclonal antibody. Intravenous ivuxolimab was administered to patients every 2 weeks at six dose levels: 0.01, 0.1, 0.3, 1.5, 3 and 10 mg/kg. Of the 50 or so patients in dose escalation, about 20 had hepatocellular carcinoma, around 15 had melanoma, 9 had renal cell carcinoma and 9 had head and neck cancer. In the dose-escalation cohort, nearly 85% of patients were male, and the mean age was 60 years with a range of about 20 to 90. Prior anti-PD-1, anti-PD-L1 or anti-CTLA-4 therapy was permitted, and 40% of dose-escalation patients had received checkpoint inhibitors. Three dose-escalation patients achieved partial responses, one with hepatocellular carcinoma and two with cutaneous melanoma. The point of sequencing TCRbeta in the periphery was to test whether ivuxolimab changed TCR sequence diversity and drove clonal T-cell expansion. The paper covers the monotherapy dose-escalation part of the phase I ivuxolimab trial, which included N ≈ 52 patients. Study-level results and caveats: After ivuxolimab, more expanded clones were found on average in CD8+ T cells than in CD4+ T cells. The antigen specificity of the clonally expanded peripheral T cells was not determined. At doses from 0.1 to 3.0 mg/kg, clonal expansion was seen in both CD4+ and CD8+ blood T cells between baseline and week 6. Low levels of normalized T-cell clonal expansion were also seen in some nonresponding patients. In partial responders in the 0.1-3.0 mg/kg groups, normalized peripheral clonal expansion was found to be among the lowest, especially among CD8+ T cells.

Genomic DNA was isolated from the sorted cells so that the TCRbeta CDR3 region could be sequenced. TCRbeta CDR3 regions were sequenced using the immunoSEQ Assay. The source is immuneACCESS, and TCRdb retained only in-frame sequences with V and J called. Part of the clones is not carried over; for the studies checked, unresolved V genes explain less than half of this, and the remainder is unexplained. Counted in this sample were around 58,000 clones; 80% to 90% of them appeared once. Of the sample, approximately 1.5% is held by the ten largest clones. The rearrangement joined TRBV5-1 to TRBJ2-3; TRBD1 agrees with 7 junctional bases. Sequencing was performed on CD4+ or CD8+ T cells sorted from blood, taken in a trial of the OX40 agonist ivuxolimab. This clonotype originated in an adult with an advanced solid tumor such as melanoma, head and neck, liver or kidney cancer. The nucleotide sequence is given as TGCGCCAGCAGCTTAGTCAGCTCAGGGGGTAGCACAGATACGCAGTATTTT. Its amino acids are CASSLVSSGGSTDTQYF. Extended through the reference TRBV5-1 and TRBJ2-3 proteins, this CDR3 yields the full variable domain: KAGVTQTPRYLIKTRGQQVTLSCSPISGHRSVSWYQQTPGQGLQFLFEYFSETQRNKGNFPGRFSGRQFSNSRSEMNVSTLELGDSALYLCASSLVSSGGSTDTQYFGPGTRLTVL.